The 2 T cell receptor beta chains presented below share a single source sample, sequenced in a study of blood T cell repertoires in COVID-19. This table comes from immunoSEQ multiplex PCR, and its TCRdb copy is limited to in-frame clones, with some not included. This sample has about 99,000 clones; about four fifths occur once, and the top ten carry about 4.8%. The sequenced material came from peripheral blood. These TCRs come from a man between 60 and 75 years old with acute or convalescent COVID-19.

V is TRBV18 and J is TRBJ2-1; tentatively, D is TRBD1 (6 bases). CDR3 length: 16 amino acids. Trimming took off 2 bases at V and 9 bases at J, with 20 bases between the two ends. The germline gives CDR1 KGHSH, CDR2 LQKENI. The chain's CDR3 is CASSPATGKQGTEQFF. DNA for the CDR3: TGTGCCAGCTCACCAGCGACGGGGAAACAGGGCACTGAGCAGTTCTTC. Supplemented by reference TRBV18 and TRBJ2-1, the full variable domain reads NAGVMQNPRHLVRRRGQEARLRCSPMKGHSHVYWYRQLPEEGLKFMVYLQKENIIDESGMPKERFSAEFPKEGPSILRIQQVVRGDSAAYFCASSPATGKQGTEQFFGPGTRLTVL.

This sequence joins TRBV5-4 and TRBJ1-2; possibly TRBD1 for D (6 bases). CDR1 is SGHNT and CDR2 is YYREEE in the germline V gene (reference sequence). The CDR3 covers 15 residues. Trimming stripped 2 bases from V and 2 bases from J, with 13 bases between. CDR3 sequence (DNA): TGTGCCAGCAGCTTACCCGAGGGGGGGAACTATGGCTACACCTTC. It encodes CASSLPEGGNYGYTF. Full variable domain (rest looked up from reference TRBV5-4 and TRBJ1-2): ETGVTQSPTHLIKTRGQQVTLRCSSQSGHNTVSWYQQALGQGPQFIFQYYREEENGRGNFPPRFSGLQFPNYSSELNVNALELDDSALYLCASSLPEGGNYGYTFGSGTRLTVV.